One and the same sample provided the 27 T cell receptor beta chains below, sequenced in a study of CD8 T cells in Susac syndrome. RNA, at about 0.45 to 1 ug, was reverse transcribed with random hexamers. TCRdb fed the immunoSEQ multiplex PCR reads into MiXCR, producing one record per CDR3 protein. Of about 160,000 distinct CDR3 sequences listed, roughly 95% are singletons. Sequencing was performed on CD4+ T cells from PBMCs. All receptors come from a human donor with multiple sclerosis.

This clonotype appeared a few times. V and J are TRBV27 and TRBJ2-5; no clear D gene. The CDR3 spans 13 residues. Germline V gene lookup returns CDR1 MNHEY and CDR2 SMNVEV (reference sequence). Trimming pared 5 bases from V and 2 bases from J, leaving 9 bases between. CDR3 DNA sequence: TGTGCCAGCAGTCCTCGGGTGCAAGAGACCCAGTACTTC. Amino acids: CASSPRVQETQYF.

The rearrangement links TRBV28 to TRBJ1-2; the match to TRBD1 covers 8 bases. This CDR3 is 14 amino acids long. V trimming: 6 bases; J trimming: 4 bases; junction bases outside the gene matches: 7. Germline lookup yields CDR1 MDHEN and CDR2 SYDVKM. The CDR3 loop reads CASSQAGGLYGYTF. The CDR3 DNA follows: TGTGCCAGCAGCCAGGCAGGGGGCCTCTATGGCTACACCTTC.

V gene TRBV13 combines with J gene TRBJ2-7; no clear D. There are 14 residues in the CDR3. Germline V gene data show CDR1 as PRHDT and CDR2 as FYEKMQ (reference sequence). Deletions cut 1 base from V and 0 bases from J, with 7 bases between. The CDR3 region is CASSLVRGSYEQYF. The CDR3 DNA sequence: TGTGCCAGCAGCTTAGTTCGCGGCTCCTACGAGCAGTACTTC.

This rearrangement joins TRBV12-3 or TRBV12-4 to TRBJ1-1; D not resolved. V lost 2 bases and J lost 5, with 9 bases in between. The length of the CDR3 is 13 residues. The CDR3 DNA sequence: TGTGCCAGCAGTTTAATGCTTTTAACTGAAGCTTTCTTT. Its protein product is CASSLMLLTEAFF.

This clonotype occurred once. The CDR3, as DNA: TGTGCCAGCAGTGGGTCCGTTATGAACACTGAAGCTTTCTTT. It yields the protein CASSGSVMNTEAFF. This sequence joins TRBV2 and TRBJ1-1; no reliable D call. This CDR3 is 14 amino acids long. Trimming removed 4 bases at V and 0 bases at J, with 9 bases between. Germline V CDR1 and CDR2: SNHLY, FYNNEI.

The DNA for the CDR3 is TGTGCCAGCAAGAGGGCGAGCTCCTACGAGCAGTACTTC. Protein product: CASKRASSYEQYF. The rearrangement uses TRBV6-5 and TRBJ2-7, with a weak D call TRBD2 (5 bases). V was shortened by 7 bases and J by 0 bases, with 10 bases between the two germline ends. The CDR3 runs 13 residues. Germline loops: CDR1 MNHEY, CDR2 SVGAGI.

This clonotype was recorded only once. The V gene is TRBV5-1, the J gene TRBJ2-5, with D perhaps TRBD2 (5 bases). The V gene's germline CDR1 is SGHRS and CDR2 YFSETQ. V gave up 2 bases and J gave up 4 bases, with 9 bases separating them. The CDR3 contains 13 residues. The CDR3 coding sequence is TGCGCCAGCAGCTTAAGGGAGCGAGAGACCCAGTACTTC. Its translation: CASSLRERETQYF.

The chain is built from TRBV27 and TRBJ1-5; D call uncertain. This CDR3 has 10 residues. CDR1 MNHEY and CDR2 SMNVEV come from the germline V gene (reference sequence). V was pared by 3 bases and J by 6 bases, with 0 bases between. The CDR3 DNA follows: TGTGCCAGCAGTTTTCAGCCCCAGCATTTT. Amino acid sequence: CASSFQPQHF.

V usage is TRBV7-3 and J usage is TRBJ2-3; TRBD1 is a possible D gene (6 bases). The V end was cut by 6 bases, the J end by 5 bases, with 18 bases between. The germline V gene encodes CDR1 SGHTA and CDR2 FQGTGA. The length of the CDR3 is 15 residues. CDR3 loop: CASRFPGHSEDTQYF. In nucleotides, the CDR3 is TGTGCCAGCAGATTCCCGGGACACTCCGAAGATACGCAGTATTTT.

This chain links TRBV20-1 with TRBJ1-2, with D perhaps TRBD1 (6 bases). The germline V gene encodes CDR1 DFQATT and CDR2 SNEGSKA (reference sequence). The V end lost 6 bases, the J end lost 7 bases, and 15 bases lay between the germline ends. This CDR3 is built from 12 residues. DNA for the CDR3: TGCAGTGCCGGACAGCAGAGCTTTGGCTACACCTTC. Protein product: CSAGQQSFGYTF.

This clonotype came up once. This chain connects TRBV14 to TRBJ1-1, with a tentative D call TRBD1 (5 bases). Germline V gene lookup returns CDR1 SGHDN and CDR2 FVKESK. V was clipped by 0 bases and J by 1 base, with 21 bases between them. The CDR3 has 19 residues. The DNA of the CDR3 is TGTGCCAGCAGCCAAGACCCCTTGCGGTACAGGCGTGAGAACACTGAAGCTTTCTTT. The encoded protein is CASSQDPLRYRRENTEAFF. Using reference TRBV14 and TRBJ1-1 for the parts outside the CDR3, the full variable domain is EAGVTQFPSHSVIEKGQTVTLRCDPISGHDNLYWYRRVMGKEIKFLLHFVKESKQDESGMPNNRFLAERTGGTYSTLKVQPAELEDSGVYFCASSQDPLRYRRENTEAFFGQGTRLTVV.

This clonotype was seen once. The V call is TRBV5-4, the J call TRBJ1-2; D gene ambiguous. Germline CDR1 reads SGHNT; CDR2 reads YYREEE (reference sequence). This CDR3 region has 15 residues. The V and J ends lost 0 bases and 2 bases respectively, with 11 bases between them. CDR3 sequence (DNA): TGTGCCAGCAGCTTGGCTATAACCCAGAACTATGGCTACACCTTC. This gives the protein CASSLAITQNYGYTF.

This clonotype was recorded once. The rearrangement uses TRBV4-3 and TRBJ1-2; a possible D gene is TRBD1 (5 bases). Germline CDR1 and CDR2: LGHNA and YSLEER. The CDR3 is 15 residues long. V lost 2 bases, J lost 3 bases, and 13 bases lay in between. In DNA, the CDR3 is TGCGCCAGCAGCCAACAGAGGAGGGGAGACTATGGCTACACCTTC. It specifies CASSQQRRGDYGYTF.

This clonotype was seen just once. The chain carries TRBV5-1 and TRBJ2-7; 11 bases align to TRBD2. In germline, CDR1 is SGHRS, CDR2 YFSETQ. This CDR3 spans 16 amino acids. J lost 7 bases, V lost 4 bases, and 13 bases had no gene match. The CDR3 is CASSPGTSGVGLEQYF. DNA of the CDR3: TGCGCCAGCAGCCCAGGGACTAGCGGAGTGGGGTTGGAGCAGTACTTC.

In this sample, this clonotype turned up a few times. This chain joins TRBV29-1 and TRBJ2-3, with a weak D call TRBD1 (6 bases). This CDR3 has 12 amino acids. CDR1 is SQVTM, CDR2 ANQGSEA, per germline. Trimming removed 4 bases at V and 6 bases at J, with 11 bases between. CDR3 bases: TGCAGCGTTGCGGCAGGGGCGGATACGCAGTATTTT. Residues: CSVAAGADTQYF.

The chain has TRBV5-1 and TRBJ1-1, with D hard to call. Deletions cut 1 base from V and 3 bases from J, with 7 bases between. This CDR3 has 13 residues. In germline, CDR1 is SGHRS, CDR2 YFSETQ. The CDR3 DNA is TGCGCCAGCAGCTTGCACGTTGACACTGAAGCTTTCTTT. The encoded protein is CASSLHVDTEAFF. Combining the CDR3 with reference TRBV5-1 and TRBJ1-1 gives the whole variable domain KAGVTQTPRYLIKTRGQQVTLSCSPISGHRSVSWYQQTPGQGLQFLFEYFSETQRNKGNFPGRFSGRQFSNSRSEMNVSTLELGDSALYLCASSLHVDTEAFFGQGTRLTVV.

The chain combines TRBV19 with TRBJ1-1; D is possibly TRBD1 (5 bases). This CDR3 is 12 amino acids long. Germline V gene data show CDR1 as LNHDA and CDR2 as SQIVND (reference sequence). V shed 4 bases and J shed 6 bases, with 9 bases lying between them. The CDR3 protein is CASSRGSSEAFF. In nucleotides, the CDR3 is TGTGCCAGTAGTAGGGGGAGCTCTGAAGCTTTCTTT.

V and J are TRBV5-1 and TRBJ2-7; possibly TRBD2 for D (6 bases). The length of the CDR3 is 14 residues. Trimming took 4 bases from V and 0 from J, leaving 11 bases between them. Germline V gene sequence: CDR1 SGHRS, CDR2 YFSETQ. This CDR3 reads CASSTEGVSYEQYF. The CDR3 DNA follows: TGCGCCAGCAGCACGGAGGGAGTCTCCTACGAGCAGTACTTC.

This clonotype was seen just once. This chain joins TRBV10-2 and TRBJ2-1; D not resolved. Germline assignment: CDR1 WSHSY and CDR2 SAAADI. V was clipped by 10 bases and J by 4 bases, with 11 bases between them. The CDR3 runs 12 residues. CDR3 residues: CAIETAYNEQFF. The CDR3 DNA is TGCGCCATCGAGACTGCTTACAATGAGCAGTTCTTC.

This clonotype came up once. The chain couples TRBV23-1 to TRBJ2-2; a possible D gene is TRBD1 (5 bases). TRBV23-1 is assigned to the ORF class and has an uncertain function. The CDR3 has 17 residues. The germline V and J ends were trimmed by 1 base and 1 base, with 13 bases remaining between them. CDR3 coding DNA: TGCGCCAGCAGTCAATGTACCCCGGACAAGAACACCGGGGAGCTGTTTTTT. Translation: CASSQCTPDKNTGELFF.

This chain links TRBV7-2 with TRBJ2-3; D possibly corresponds to TRBD2 (6 bases). Trimming left V 1 base short and J 6 bases short, with 11 bases between. Germline V gene sequence: CDR1 SGHTA, CDR2 FQGNSA. The CDR3 totals 14 residues. Here the CDR3 reads CASSLGNAGDTQYF. DNA of the CDR3: TGTGCCAGCAGCTTAGGGAACGCGGGGGATACGCAGTATTTT.

The chain combines TRBV14 with TRBJ2-5; the match to TRBD1 covers 8 bases. Trimming cost V 9 bases and J 7 bases; bases outside gene matches: 13. The CDR3 loop spans 14 amino acids. The germline V gene has CDR1 SGHDN and CDR2 FVKESK. The CDR3, as DNA: TGTGCCAGTTCCTCAGGACAGGGCTGGTGGACCCAGTACTTC. Translation: CASSSGQGWWTQYF. The whole variable domain, remainder taken from reference TRBV14 and TRBJ2-5, is EAGVTQFPSHSVIEKGQTVTLRCDPISGHDNLYWYRRVMGKEIKFLLHFVKESKQDESGMPNNRFLAERTGGTYSTLKVQPAELEDSGVYFCASSSGQGWWTQYFGPGTRLLVL.

The chain employs TRBV7-9 and TRBJ2-1; D gene uncertain. Germline assignment: CDR1 SEHNR and CDR2 FQNEAQ (reference sequence). This CDR3 is built from 11 residues. Trimming took 5 bases from V and 12 from J, leaving 11 bases between them. DNA for the CDR3: TGTGCCAGCAGCCTTTGGGGATTGCAGTTCTTC. Translated, it gives CASSLWGLQFF. Together with reference TRBV7-9 and TRBJ2-1, the CDR3 gives the full variable domain: DTGVSQNPRHKITKRGQNVTFRCDPISEHNRLYWYRQTLGQGPEFLTYFQNEAQLEKSRLLSDRFSAERPKGSFSTLEIQRTEQGDSAMYLCASSLWGLQFFGPGTRLTVL.

V is TRBV7-9 and J is TRBJ2-5; D remains ambiguous. CDR3 length: 11 residues. Germline CDR1 and CDR2: SEHNR and FQNEAQ (reference sequence). The V end lost 2 bases, the J end lost 6 bases, and 4 bases lay between the germline ends. This CDR3 reads CASSLFQTQYF. In DNA form, the CDR3 reads TGTGCCAGCAGCTTATTCCAGACCCAGTACTTC.

The chain employs TRBV29-1 and TRBJ1-1; TRBD1 is a possible D gene (5 bases). The CDR3 consists of 13 residues. The V gene's germline CDR1 is SQVTM and CDR2 ANQGSEA. With 5 bases removed from V and 4 bases from J, the gap between germline ends came to 14 bases. The CDR3 loop reads CSVRQGASTEAFF. The CDR3 region has the DNA TGCAGCGTTCGTCAAGGGGCGAGCACTGAAGCTTTCTTT.

This chain links TRBV19 with TRBJ2-3; tentative D call: TRBD1 (6 bases). Germline V gives CDR1 LNHDA, CDR2 SQIVND (reference sequence). The CDR3 is 14 residues long. Trimming left V 7 bases short and J 4 bases short, with 15 bases between. The CDR3 bases are TGTGCCAGTACCCCAGGGGATGGAGCAGATACGCAGTATTTT. It encodes CASTPGDGADTQYF.

The chain links TRBV5-1 to TRBJ2-3; no clear D gene. The CDR3 loop spans 16 amino acids. The V end was cut by 0 bases, the J end by 1 base, with 12 bases between. Per the germline V gene, CDR1 is SGHRS and CDR2 is YFSETQ. CDR3 region: CASSLGPSYRTDTQYF. The DNA for the CDR3 is TGCGCCAGCAGCTTGGGTCCGAGTTATCGCACAGATACGCAGTATTTT.